This T cell receptor (beta chain) was identified in a study of blood T cell repertoires in COVID-19. Study-level background: There were acute and convalescent COVID-19 samples, and they came from the United States, Italy and Spain. T cells, B-cell-depleted T cells, or PBMCs provided the cDNA or gDNA that served as material.

The authors' processing: Amplification with reference gene primers provided the estimates of nucleated cell counts. The table came from immunoSEQ multiplex PCR; TCRdb's copy has only in-frame clones and leaves some out. Clone size and the V and J calls come from that table; the DNA yielded D and trimming. The sample holds under 45,000 clones; around 90% are singletons and the top ten take 0.3% to 0.5%. There are 15 residues in the CDR3. The V segment lost 2 bases and the J segment 1 base; nucleotides outside the gene matches: 3. Germline V CDR1 and CDR2: SGDLS, YYNGEE. The TCR was taken from a human donor in a cohort sampled during active COVID-19. The sequencing sample was made of peripheral blood. The V gene is TRBV9, the J gene TRBJ1-1; 9 bases are shared with TRBD1. CDR3 DNA: TGTGCCAGCAGCGTCACAGGGGGCGCGAACACTGAAGCTTTCTTT. Protein product: CASSVTGGANTEAFF.